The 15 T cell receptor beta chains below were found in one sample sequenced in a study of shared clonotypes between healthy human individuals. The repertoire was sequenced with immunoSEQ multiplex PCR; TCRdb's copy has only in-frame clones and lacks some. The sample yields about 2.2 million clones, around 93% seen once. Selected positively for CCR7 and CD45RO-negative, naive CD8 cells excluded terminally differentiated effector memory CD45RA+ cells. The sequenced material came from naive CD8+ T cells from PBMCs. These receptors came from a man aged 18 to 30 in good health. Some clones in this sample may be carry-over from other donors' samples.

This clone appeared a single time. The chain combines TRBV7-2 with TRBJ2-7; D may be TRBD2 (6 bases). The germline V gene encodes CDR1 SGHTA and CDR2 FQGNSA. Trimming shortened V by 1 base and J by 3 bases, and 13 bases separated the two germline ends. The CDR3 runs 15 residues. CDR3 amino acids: CASSLGAGPNYEQYF. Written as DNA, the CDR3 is TGTGCCAGCAGCTTAGGCGCGGGACCGAACTACGAGCAGTACTTC.

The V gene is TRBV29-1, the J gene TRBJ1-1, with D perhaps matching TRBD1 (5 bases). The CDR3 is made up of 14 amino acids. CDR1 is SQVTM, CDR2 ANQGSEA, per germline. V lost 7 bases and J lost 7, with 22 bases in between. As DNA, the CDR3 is TGCAGCGCCCTTTCCGGGACGGCTTCCCTTGAAGCTTTCTTT. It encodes CSALSGTASLEAFF.

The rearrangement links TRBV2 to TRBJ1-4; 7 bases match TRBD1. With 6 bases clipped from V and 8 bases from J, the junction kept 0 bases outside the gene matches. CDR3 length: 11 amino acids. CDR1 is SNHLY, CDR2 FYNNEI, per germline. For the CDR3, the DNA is TGTGCCAGCAGACAGGGGGAAAAACTGTTTTTT. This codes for CASRQGEKLFF.

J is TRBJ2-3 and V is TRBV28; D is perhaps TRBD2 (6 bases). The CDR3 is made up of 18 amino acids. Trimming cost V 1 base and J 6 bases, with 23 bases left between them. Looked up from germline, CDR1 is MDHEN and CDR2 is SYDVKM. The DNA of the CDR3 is TGTGCCAGCAGTTTATTCCCCGGGGGAGCGGGTACTTTTGATACGCAGTATTTT. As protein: CASSLFPGGAGTFDTQYF.

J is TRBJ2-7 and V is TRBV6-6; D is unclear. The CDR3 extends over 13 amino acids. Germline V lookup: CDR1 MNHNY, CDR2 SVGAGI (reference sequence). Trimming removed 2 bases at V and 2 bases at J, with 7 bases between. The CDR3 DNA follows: TGTGCCAGCAGTTACGATGGCACCTACGAGCAGTACTTC. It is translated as CASSYDGTYEQYF.

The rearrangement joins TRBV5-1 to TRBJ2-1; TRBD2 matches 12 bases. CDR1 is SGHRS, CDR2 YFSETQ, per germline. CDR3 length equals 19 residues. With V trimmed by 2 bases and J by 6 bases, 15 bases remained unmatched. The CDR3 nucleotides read TGCGCCAGCAGCTTTCGCCGACTAGCGGGAGACCCTAGGGCCAATGAGCAGTTCTTC. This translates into CASSFRRLAGDPRANEQFF.

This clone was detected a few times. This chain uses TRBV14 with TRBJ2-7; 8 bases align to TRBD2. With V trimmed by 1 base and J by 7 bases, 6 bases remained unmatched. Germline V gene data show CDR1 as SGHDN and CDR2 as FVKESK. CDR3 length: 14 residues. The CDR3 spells CASSQGGRLWEQYF. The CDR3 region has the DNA TGTGCCAGCAGCCAAGGCGGGAGGCTATGGGAGCAGTACTTC. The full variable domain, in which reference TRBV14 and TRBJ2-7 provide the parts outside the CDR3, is EAGVTQFPSHSVIEKGQTVTLRCDPISGHDNLYWYRRVMGKEIKFLLHFVKESKQDESGMPNNRFLAERTGGTYSTLKVQPAELEDSGVYFCASSQGGRLWEQYFGPGTRLTVT.

The CDR3 sequence is CAIGGAVSAADTQYF. CDR3 in DNA: TGTGCCATAGGAGGTGCTGTTTCAGCGGCAGATACGCAGTATTTT. The chain combines TRBV10-3 with TRBJ2-3, with D possibly matching TRBD2 (5 bases). This CDR3 is built from 15 residues. V was trimmed by 9 bases and J by 4 bases, leaving 20 bases between them. Germline V gene lookup returns CDR1 ENHRY and CDR2 SYGVKD.

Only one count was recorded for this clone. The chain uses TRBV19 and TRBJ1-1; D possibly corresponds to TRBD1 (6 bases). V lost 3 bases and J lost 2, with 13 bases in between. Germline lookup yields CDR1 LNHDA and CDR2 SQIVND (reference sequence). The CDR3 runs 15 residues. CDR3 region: CASSIPMTGNTEAFF. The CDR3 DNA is TGTGCCAGTAGTATCCCAATGACAGGCAACACTGAAGCTTTCTTT. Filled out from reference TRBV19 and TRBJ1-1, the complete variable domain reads DGGITQSPKYLFRKEGQNVTLSCEQNLNHDAMYWYRQDPGQGLRLIYYSQIVNDFQKGDIAEGYSVSREKKESFPLTVTSAQKNPTAFYLCASSIPMTGNTEAFFGQGTRLTVV.

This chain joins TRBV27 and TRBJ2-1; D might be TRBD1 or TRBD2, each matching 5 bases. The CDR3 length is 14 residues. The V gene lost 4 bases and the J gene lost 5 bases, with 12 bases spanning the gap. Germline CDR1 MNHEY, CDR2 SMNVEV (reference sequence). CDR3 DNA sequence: TGTGCCAGCAGTTCGGGACCTAAAGACAATGAGCAGTTCTTC. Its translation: CASSSGPKDNEQFF.

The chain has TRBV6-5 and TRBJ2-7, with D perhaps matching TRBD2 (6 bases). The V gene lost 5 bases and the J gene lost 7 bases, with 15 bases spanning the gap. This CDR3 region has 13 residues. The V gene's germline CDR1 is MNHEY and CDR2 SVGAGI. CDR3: CASSTGPRGEQYF. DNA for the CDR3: TGTGCCAGCAGTACCGGACCTCGGGGGGAGCAGTACTTC.

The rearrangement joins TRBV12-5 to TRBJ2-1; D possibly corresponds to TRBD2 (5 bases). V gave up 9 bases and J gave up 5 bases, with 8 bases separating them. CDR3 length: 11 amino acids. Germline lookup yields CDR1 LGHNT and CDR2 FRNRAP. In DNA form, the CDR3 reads TGTGCTAGCGGACTCGACAATGAGCAGTTCTTC. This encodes CASGLDNEQFF.

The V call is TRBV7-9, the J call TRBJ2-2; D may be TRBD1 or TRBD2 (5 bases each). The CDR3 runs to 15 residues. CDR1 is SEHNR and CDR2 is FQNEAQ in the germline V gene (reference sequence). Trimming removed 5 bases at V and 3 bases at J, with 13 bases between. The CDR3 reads CASSHLRGYTGELFF. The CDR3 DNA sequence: TGTGCCAGCAGCCACTTGAGGGGATACACCGGGGAGCTGTTTTTT. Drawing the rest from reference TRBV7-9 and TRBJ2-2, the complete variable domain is DTGVSQNPRHKITKRGQNVTFRCDPISEHNRLYWYRQTLGQGPEFLTYFQNEAQLEKSRLLSDRFSAERPKGSFSTLEIQRTEQGDSAMYLCASSHLRGYTGELFFGEGSRLTVL.

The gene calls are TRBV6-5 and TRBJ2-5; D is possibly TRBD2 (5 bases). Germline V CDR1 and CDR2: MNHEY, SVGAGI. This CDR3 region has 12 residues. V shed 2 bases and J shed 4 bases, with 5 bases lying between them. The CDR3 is CASSYEGETQYF. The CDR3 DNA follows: TGTGCCAGCAGTTACGAGGGAGAGACCCAGTACTTC.

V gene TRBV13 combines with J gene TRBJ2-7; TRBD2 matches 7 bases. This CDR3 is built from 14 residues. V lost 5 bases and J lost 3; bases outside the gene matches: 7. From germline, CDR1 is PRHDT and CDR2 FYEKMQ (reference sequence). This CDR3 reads CASSRRDYFYEQYF. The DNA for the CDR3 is TGTGCCAGCAGCCGCCGGGACTACTTCTACGAGCAGTACTTC.